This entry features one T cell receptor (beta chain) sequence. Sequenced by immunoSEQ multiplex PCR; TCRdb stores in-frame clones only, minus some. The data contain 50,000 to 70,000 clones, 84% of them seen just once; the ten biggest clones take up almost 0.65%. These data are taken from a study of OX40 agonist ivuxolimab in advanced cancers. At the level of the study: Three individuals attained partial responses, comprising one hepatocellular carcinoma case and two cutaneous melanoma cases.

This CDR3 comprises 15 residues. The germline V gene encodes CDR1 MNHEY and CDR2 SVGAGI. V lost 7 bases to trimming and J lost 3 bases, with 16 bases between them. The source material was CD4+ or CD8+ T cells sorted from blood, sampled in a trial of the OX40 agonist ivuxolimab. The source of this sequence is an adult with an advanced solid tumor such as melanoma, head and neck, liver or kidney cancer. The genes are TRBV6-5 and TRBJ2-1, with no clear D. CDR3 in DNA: TGTGCCAGCACCGATTCCCGTTTCATCTACAATGAGCAGTTCTTC. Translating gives CASTDSRFIYNEQFF.